This section outlines one T cell receptor (beta chain) sequence together with its context. The sample originates from a study of blood T cell repertoires in COVID-19. Study context: Some COVID-19 samples were acute and others convalescent; all came from the United States, Italy and Spain.

Trimming removed 7 bases from V and 2 bases from J, with 16 bases in between. Per germline, CDR1 SQVTM and CDR2 ANQGSEA. The CDR3 extends over 14 amino acids. Living in 24 US areas, the participants were between roughly 18 and 90 years of age. Original methodology: Using reference gene primer amplification, nucleated cell counts were estimated. The method was immunoSEQ multiplex PCR; TCRdb's version includes in-frame clones alone and lacks a portion of them. The V and J calls and clone size come from that table; D and trimming were worked out from the DNA. The sample contains hundreds of thousands of clones, approximately 88% of which appear only once.

The chain uses TRBV29-1 and TRBJ2-3, with a tentative D call TRBD1 (7 bases). This clonotype originated in a woman aged 40 to 55 with acute COVID-19. Sample: PBMCs or T cells enriched from blood (not recorded which). CDR3 in DNA: TGCAGCGGCAGGGCAGGGGGGCCCACAGATACGCAGTATTTT. Its protein product is CSGRAGGPTDTQYF.